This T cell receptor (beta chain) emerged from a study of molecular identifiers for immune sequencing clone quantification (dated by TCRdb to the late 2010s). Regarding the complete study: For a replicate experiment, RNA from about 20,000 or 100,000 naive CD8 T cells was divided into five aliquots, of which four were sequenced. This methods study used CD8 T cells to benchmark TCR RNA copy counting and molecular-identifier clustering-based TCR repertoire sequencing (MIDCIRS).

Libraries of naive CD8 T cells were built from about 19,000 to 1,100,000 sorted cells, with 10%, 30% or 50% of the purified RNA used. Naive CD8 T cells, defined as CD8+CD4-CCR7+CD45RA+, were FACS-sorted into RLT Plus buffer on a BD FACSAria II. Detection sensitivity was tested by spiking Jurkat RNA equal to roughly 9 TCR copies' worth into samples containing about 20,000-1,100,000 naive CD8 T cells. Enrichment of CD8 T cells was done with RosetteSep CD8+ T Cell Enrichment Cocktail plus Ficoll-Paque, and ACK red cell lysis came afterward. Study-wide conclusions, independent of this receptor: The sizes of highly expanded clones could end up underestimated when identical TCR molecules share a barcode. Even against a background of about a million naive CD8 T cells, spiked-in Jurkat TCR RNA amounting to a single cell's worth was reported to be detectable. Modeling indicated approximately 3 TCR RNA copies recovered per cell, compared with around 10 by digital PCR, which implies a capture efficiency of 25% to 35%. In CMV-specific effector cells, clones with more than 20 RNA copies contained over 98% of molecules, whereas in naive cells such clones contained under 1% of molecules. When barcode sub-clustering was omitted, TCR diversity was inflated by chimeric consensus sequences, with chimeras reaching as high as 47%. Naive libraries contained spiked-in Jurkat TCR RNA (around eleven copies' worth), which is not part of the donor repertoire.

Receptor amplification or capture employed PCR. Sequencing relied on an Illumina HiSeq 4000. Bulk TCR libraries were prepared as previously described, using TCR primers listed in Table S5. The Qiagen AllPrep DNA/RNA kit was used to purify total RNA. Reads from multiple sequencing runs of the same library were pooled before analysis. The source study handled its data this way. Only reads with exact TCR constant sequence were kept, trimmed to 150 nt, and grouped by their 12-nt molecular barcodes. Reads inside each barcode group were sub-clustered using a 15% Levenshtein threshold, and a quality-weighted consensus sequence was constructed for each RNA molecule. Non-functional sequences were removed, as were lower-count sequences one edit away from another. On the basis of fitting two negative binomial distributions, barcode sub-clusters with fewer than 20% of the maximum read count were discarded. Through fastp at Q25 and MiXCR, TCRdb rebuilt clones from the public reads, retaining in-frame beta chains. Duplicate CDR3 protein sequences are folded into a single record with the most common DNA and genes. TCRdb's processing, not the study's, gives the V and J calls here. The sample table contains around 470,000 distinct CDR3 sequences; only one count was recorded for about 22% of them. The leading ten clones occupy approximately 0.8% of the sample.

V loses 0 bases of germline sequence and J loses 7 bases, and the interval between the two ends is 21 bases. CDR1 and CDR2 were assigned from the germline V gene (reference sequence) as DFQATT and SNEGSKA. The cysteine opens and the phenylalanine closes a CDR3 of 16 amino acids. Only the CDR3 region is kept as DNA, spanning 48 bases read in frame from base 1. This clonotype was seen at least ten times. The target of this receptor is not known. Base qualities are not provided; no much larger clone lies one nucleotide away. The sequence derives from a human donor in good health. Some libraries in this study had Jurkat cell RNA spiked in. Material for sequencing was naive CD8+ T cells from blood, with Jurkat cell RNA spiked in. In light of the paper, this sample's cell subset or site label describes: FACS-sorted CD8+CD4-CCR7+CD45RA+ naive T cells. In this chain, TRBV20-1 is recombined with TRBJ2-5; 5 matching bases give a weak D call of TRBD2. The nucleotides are TGCAGTGCTAGAGATTCGGGGTCCCCCCGAAGAGGGACCCAGTACTTC. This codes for CSARDSGSPRRGTQYF.